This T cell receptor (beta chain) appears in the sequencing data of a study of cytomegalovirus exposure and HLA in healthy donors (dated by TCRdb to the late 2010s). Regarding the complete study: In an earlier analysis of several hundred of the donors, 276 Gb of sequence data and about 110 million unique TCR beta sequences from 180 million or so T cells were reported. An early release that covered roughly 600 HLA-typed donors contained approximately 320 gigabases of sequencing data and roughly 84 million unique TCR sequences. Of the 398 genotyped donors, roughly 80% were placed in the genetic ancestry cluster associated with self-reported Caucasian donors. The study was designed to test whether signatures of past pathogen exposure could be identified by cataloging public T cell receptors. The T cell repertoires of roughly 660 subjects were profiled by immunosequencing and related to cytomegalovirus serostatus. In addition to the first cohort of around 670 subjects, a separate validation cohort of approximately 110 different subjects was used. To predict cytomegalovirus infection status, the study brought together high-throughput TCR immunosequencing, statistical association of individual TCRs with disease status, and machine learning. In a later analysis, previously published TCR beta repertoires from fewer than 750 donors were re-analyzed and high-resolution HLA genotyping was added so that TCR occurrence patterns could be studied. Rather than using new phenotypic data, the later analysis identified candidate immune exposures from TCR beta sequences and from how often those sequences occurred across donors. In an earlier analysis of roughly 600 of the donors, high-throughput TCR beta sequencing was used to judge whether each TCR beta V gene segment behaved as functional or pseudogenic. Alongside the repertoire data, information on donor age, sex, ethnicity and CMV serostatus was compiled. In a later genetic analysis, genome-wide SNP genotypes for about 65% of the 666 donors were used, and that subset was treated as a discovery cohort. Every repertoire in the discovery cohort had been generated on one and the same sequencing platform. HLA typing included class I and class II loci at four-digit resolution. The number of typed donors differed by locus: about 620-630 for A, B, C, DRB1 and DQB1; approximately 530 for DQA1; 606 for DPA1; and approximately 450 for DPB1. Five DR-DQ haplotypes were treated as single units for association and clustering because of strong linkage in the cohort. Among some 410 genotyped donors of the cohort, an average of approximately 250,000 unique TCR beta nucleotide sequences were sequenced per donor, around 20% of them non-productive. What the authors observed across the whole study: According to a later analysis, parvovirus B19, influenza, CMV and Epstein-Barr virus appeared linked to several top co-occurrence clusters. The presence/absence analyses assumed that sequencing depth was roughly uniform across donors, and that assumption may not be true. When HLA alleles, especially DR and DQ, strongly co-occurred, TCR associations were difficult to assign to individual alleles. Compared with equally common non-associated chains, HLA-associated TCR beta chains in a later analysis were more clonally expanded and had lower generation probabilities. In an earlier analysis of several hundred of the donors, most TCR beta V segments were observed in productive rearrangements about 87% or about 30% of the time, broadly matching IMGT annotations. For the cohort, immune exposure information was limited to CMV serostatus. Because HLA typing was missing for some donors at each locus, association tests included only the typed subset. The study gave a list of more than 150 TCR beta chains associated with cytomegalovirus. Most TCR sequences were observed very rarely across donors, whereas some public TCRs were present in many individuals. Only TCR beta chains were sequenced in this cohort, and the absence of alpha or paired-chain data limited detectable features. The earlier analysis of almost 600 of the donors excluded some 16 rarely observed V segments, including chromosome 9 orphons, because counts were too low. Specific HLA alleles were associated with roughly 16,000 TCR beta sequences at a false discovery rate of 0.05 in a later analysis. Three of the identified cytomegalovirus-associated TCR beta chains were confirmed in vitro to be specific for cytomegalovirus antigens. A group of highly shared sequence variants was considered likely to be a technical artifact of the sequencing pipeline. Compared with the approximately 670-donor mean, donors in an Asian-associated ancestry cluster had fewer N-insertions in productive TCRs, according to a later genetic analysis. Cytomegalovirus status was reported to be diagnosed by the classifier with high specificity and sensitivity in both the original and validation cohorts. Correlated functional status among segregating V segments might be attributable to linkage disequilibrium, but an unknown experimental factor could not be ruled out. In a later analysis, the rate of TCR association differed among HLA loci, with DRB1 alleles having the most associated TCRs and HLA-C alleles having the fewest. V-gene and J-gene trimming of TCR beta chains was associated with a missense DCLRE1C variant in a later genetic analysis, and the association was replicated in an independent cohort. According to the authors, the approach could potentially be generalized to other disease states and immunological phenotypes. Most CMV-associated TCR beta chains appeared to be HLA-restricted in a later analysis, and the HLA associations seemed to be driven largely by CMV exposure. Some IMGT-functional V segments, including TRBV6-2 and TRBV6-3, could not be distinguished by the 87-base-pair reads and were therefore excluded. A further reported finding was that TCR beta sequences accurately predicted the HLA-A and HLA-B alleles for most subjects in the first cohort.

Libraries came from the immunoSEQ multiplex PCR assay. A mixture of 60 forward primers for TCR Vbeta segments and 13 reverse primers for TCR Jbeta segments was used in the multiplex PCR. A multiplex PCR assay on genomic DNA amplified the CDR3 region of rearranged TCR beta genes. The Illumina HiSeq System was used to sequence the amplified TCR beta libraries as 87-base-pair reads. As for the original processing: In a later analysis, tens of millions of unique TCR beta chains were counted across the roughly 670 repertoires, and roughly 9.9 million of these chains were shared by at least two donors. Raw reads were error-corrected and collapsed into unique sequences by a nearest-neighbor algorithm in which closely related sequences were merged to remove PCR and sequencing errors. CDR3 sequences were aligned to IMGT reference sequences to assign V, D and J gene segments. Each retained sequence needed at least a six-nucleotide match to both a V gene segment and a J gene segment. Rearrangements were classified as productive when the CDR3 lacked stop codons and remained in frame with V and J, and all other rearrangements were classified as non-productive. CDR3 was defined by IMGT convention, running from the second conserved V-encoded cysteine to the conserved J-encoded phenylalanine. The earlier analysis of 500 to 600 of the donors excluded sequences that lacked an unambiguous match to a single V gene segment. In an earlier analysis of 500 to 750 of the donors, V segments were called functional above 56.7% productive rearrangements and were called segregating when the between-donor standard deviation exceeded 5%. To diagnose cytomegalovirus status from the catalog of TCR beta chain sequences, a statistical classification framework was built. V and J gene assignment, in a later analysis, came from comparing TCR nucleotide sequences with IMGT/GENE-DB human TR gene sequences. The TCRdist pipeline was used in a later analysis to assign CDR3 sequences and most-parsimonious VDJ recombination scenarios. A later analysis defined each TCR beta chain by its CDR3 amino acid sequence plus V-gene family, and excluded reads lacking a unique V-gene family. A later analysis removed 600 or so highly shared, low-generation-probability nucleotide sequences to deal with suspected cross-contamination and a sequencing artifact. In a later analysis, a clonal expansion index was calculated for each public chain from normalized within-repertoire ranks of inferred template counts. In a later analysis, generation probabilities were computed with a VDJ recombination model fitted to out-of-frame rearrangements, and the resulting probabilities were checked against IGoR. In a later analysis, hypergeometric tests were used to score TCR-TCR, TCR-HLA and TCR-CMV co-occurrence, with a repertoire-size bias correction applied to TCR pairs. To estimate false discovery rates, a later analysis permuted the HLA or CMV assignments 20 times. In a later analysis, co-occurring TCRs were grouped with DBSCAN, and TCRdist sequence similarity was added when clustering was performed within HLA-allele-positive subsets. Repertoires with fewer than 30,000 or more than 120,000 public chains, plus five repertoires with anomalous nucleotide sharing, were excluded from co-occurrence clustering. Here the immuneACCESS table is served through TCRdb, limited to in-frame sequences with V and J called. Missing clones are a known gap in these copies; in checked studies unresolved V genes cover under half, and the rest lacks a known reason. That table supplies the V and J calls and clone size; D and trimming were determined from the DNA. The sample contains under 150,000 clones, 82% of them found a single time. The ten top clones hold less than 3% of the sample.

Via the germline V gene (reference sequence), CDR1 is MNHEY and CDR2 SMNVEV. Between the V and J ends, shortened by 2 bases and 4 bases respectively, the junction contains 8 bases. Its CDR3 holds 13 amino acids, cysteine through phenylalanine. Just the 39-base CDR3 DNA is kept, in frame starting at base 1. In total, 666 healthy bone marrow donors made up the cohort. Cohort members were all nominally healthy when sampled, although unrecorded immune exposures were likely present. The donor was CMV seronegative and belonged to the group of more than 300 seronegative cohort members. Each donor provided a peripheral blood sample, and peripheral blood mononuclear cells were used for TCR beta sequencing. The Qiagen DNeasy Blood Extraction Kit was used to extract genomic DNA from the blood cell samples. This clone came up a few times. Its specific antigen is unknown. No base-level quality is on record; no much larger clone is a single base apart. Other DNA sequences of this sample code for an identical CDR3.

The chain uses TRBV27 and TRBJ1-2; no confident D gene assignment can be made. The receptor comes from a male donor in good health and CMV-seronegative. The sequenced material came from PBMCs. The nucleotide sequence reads TGTGCCAGCAGTTTAGGGCAGTCCTATGGCTACACCTTC. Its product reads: CASSLGQSYGYTF.